The rows below give T cell receptor beta chains drawn from one sample of a study of blood T cell repertoires in COVID-19. Assay: immunoSEQ multiplex PCR; the TCRdb copy retains only in-frame clones and omits some. The sample lists 5,500 to 7,500 clones, about 88% seen once, with around 8% in the top ten. The sequencing sample was made of peripheral blood. These receptors came from a human donor in a cohort sampled during active COVID-19. The donor label of this sample is uncertain. Each CDR3 is given with its conserved first and last residue. Fields, in order: V gene, D gene, J gene, clone size, CDR3 DNA, CDR3 protein. A D gene is named only where the DNA matches it firmly. Some rows have no size entry. The others give once, few or many, or a class for an expanded clone.

TRBV24-1	-	TRBJ2-5	-	TGTGCCACCAGTGATCCGGGACACGGCTCGGAGGCCCAGTACTTC	CATSDPGHGSEAQYF
TRBV29-1	TRBD2	TRBJ2-7	-	TGCAGCGTAGTAGCGGGAGGCTACGAGCAGTACTTC	CSVVAGGYEQYF
TRBV29-1	-	TRBJ2-2	once	TGCAGCGTCGGGGGTGGAGAGAACACCGGGGAGCTGTTTTTT	CSVGGGENTGELFF
TRBV2	TRBD1	TRBJ1-1	-	TGTGCCAGCAGCCGACAGGGGATAATGAACACTGAAGCTTTCTTT	CASSRQGIMNTEAFF
TRBV5-1	TRBD1	TRBJ1-1	-	TGCGCCAGCAGCTTGGCGGACAGGGGAGGGTACACTGAAGCTTTCTTT	CASSLADRGGYTEAFF
TRBV7-9	TRBD2	TRBJ2-1	-	TGTGCCAGCAGCCCGATAGCGGGGGGAGGGCCGTACAATGAGCAGTTCTTC	CASSPIAGGGPYNEQFF
TRBV12-3/TRBV12-4	-	TRBJ2-7	-	TGTGCCAGCAGTTCCCAGAACTACGAGCAGTACTTC	CASSSQNYEQYF
TRBV30	-	TRBJ2-2	-	TGTGCCTGGAGGGCCCGGAGGGAAACCGGGGAGCTGTTTTTT	CAWRARRETGELFF
TRBV4-1	-	TRBJ1-6	-	TGCGCCAGCAGCCATCCCTCTTCCGGGGTTTCGGGGAATTCACCCCTCCACTTT	CASSHPSSGVSGNSPLHF
TRBV15	TRBD1	TRBJ2-1	once	TGTGCCACGAGACAGGGTAGTAATGAGCAGTTCTTC	CATRQGSNEQFF
TRBV12-3/TRBV12-4	-	TRBJ1-2	-	TGTGCCAGCAGCTCGACACCGAACTATGGCTACACCTTC	CASSSTPNYGYTF
TRBV15	TRBD1	TRBJ1-2	-	TGTGCCACCAGGCTACAAGGACAGGGCTTCGGGTATGGCTACACCTTC	CATRLQGQGFGYGYTF
TRBV6-6	TRBD2	TRBJ2-5	once	TGTGCCAGCAGCCACCTCACCGGGGGGGCCCGGGAGACCCAGTACTTC	CASSHLTGGARETQYF
TRBV28	TRBD2	TRBJ2-7	-	TGTGCCAGCAGTTTCGCTAGCGGGGCCCGGGGTAACGCGCAGTACTTC	CASSFASGARGNAQYF
TRBV9	TRBD1	TRBJ2-7	few	TGTGCCAGCAGCGACGGGACAGGGGGTTTCTACGAGCAGTACTTC	CASSDGTGGFYEQYF
TRBV6-2/TRBV6-3	-	TRBJ1-2	-	TGTGCCAGCAGTTACGTTACCAGTCACTATGGCTACACCTTC	CASSYVTSHYGYTF
TRBV2	TRBD1	TRBJ2-3	-	TGTGCCAGCAGGTTGTACAGGGGACCAGATACGCAGTATTTT	CASRLYRGPDTQYF
TRBV18	-	TRBJ1-1	once	TGTGCCAGCTCACCACAGGGGATCAACACTGAAGCTTTCTTT	CASSPQGINTEAFF
TRBV18	TRBD1	TRBJ2-7	-	TGTGCCAGCTCACCGACAGGGGGAGGCGAGCAGTACTTC	CASSPTGGGEQYF
TRBV6-5	TRBD2	TRBJ2-5	-	TGTGCCAGCAGCCAGACTAGCGGGGTAGAGACCCAGTACTTC	CASSQTSGVETQYF
TRBV3-1/TRBV3-2	-	TRBJ1-3	-	TGTGCCAGCAGCCAAGATGAGGGAAACACCATATATTTT	CASSQDEGNTIYF
TRBV18	TRBD1	TRBJ2-7	-	TGTGCCAGCTCACAAACAGGGGGGTCCTACGAGCAGTACTTC	CASSQTGGSYEQYF
TRBV5-4	TRBD2	TRBJ2-7	-	TGTGCCAGCAGGCAACTAGCGGGGGGGTCCTACGAGCAGTACTTC	CASRQLAGGSYEQYF
TRBV7-6	-	TRBJ1-6	-	TGTGCCAGCAGCCCCTCCGGGAGCTCCTATAATTCACCCCTCCACTTT	CASSPSGSSYNSPLHF
TRBV27	-	TRBJ2-7	-	TGTGCCAGCAACCCGGGGAGGACATACGAGCAGTACTTC	CASNPGRTYEQYF
TRBV5-1	-	TRBJ1-4	-	TGCGCCAGCAGCGGAGGCCAGCATAATGAAAAACTGTTTTTT	CASSGGQHNEKLFF
TRBV2	TRBD1	TRBJ1-1	few	TGTGCCAGCAGTAGGGGACAGACCCTGGGGGCCACTGAAGCTTTCTTT	CASSRGQTLGATEAFF
TRBV15	TRBD1	TRBJ1-6	-	TGTGCCACCAGCAGCGGACAGGAATCACCCCTCCACTTT	CATSSGQESPLHF
TRBV4-1	TRBD2	TRBJ2-1	-	TGCGCCAGCAGCCAGGAAGGACGGGGGGTCGGCGAGCAGTTCTTC	CASSQEGRGVGEQFF
TRBV5-1	TRBD2	TRBJ2-1	-	TGCGCCAGCAGCTCCACTAGCGGGGGGGCCTACAATGAGCAGTTCTTC	CASSSTSGGAYNEQFF
TRBV9	-	TRBJ2-7	-	TGTGCCAGCAGCCCCTCGACCTCGGGGACCTACGAGCAGTACTTC	CASSPSTSGTYEQYF
TRBV18	-	TRBJ2-1	-	TGTGCCAGCTCACCGACGACAGATTACAATGAGCAGTTCTTC	CASSPTTDYNEQFF